One and the same sample provided the 13 T cell receptor beta chains below, sequenced in a study of blood T cell repertoires in COVID-19. Only in-frame clones appear in the TCRdb table, and some are missing; sequencing was by immunoSEQ multiplex PCR. The table has 250,000 to 350,000 clones, approximately 92% seen once; the top ten hold around 1.1%. Specimen: PBMCs or T cells enriched from blood (not recorded which). The source is a woman between 25 and 40 years old who had recovered from COVID-19.

The rearrangement links TRBV15 to TRBJ1-2, with D unresolved. This CDR3 is built from 15 residues. V lost 0 bases and J lost 5, with 13 bases in between. CDR1 is LNHNV and CDR2 is YYDKDF in the germline V gene (reference sequence). CDR3 region: CATSRDRAVQYGYTF. Written as DNA, the CDR3 is TGTGCCACCAGCAGAGATCGCGCGGTACAATATGGCTACACCTTC.

This chain connects TRBV28 to TRBJ2-5; D perhaps matches TRBD2 (5 bases). The CDR3 extends over 15 amino acids. Trimming pared 5 bases from V and 0 bases from J, leaving 13 bases between. Germline CDR1 is MDHEN and CDR2 is SYDVKM. The CDR3 is CASSVRTGHQETQYF. DNA for the CDR3: TGTGCCAGCAGTGTAAGGACTGGCCACCAAGAGACCCAGTACTTC.

J is TRBJ1-5 and V is TRBV7-2; 8 bases align to TRBD1. The CDR3 spans 16 residues. Germline CDR1 and CDR2: SGHTA and FQGNSA. V lost 5 bases, J lost 6 bases, and 12 bases stayed unmatched. CDR3 nucleotides: TGTGCCAGCAGCCTTGTTGGACAGGGTGCGCGTCAGCCCCAGCATTTT. Protein product: CASSLVGQGARQPQHF. The full variable domain, its missing parts supplied by reference TRBV7-2 and TRBJ1-5, is GAGVSQSPSNKVTEKGKDVELRCDPISGHTALYWYRQSLGQGLEFLIYFQGNSAPDKSGLPSDRFSAERTGGSVSTLTIQRTQQEDSAVYLCASSLVGQGARQPQHFGDGTRLSIL.

The genes are TRBV9 and TRBJ2-1; 11 bases are a match to TRBD1. CDR3 length equals 15 residues. CDR1 is SGDLS and CDR2 is YYNGEE in the germline V gene. V trimming: 4 bases; J trimming: 6 bases; junction bases outside the gene matches: 6. DNA for the CDR3: TGTGCCAGCAGCTACGGACAGGGGGCCTTCAATGAGCAGTTCTTC. Encoded protein: CASSYGQGAFNEQFF.

The chain links TRBV30 to TRBJ2-2, with TRBD1 identical over 7 bases. Germline V gives CDR1 GTSNPN, CDR2 SVGIG (reference sequence). The CDR3 runs 15 residues. V dropped 6 bases and J dropped 5; count of bases not matched to a gene: 12. The CDR3 DNA reads as TGTGCCTGTAATCGACAGGGAAGGTGGACCGGGGAGCTGTTTTTT. Its translation is CACNRQGRWTGELFF. The whole variable domain, remainder taken from reference TRBV30 and TRBJ2-2, is SQTIHQWPATLVQPVGSPLSLECTVEGTSNPNLYWYRQAAGRGLQLLFYSVGIGQISSEVPQNLSASRPQDRQFILSSKKLLLSDSGFYLCACNRQGRWTGELFFGEGSRLTVL.

This sequence joins TRBV7-2 and TRBJ2-7, with a tentative D call TRBD1 (6 bases). Germline V gives CDR1 SGHTA, CDR2 FQGNSA. The germline V and J ends were trimmed by 7 bases and 7 bases, with 17 bases remaining between them. The CDR3 contains 13 residues. CDR3 residues: CASNPNRAGEQYF. In nucleotides, the CDR3 is TGTGCCAGCAACCCGAACAGGGCAGGGGAGCAGTACTTC.

To note about this clone: Additional DNA sequences in this sample encode the identical CDR3. This chain joins TRBV7-3 and TRBJ1-6; TRBD1 agrees at 9 bases. Trimming at V came to 5 bases and at J to 6 bases, leaving 2 bases not matched to a gene. Germline CDR1 and CDR2: SGHTA and FQGTGA. The CDR3 is 14 amino acids. The CDR3 DNA follows: TGTGCCAGCAGCCTACAGGGGGCTAATTCACCCCTCCACTTT. Translating gives CASSLQGANSPLHF. The full variable domain, in which reference TRBV7-3 and TRBJ1-6 provide the parts outside the CDR3, is GAGVSQTPSNKVTEKGKYVELRCDPISGHTALYWYRQSLGQGPEFLIYFQGTGAADDSGLPNDRFFAVRPEGSVSTLKIQRTERGDSAVYLCASSLQGANSPLHFGNGTRLTVT.

The J gene is TRBJ2-7, the V gene TRBV20-1; D is possibly TRBD1 (5 bases). Germline loops: CDR1 DFQATT, CDR2 SNEGSKA (reference sequence). The ends were cut back, 5 bases at V and 7 bases at J, with 12 bases in the middle. The CDR3 runs to 11 residues. The chain's CDR3 is CSASGSVEQYF. CDR3 DNA: TGCAGTGCTTCAGGGTCAGTTGAGCAGTACTTC.

The chain combines TRBV6-2 or TRBV6-3 with TRBJ2-5; the D is unclear. The ends were cut back, 1 base at V and 7 bases at J, with 10 bases in the middle. Germline values: CDR1 MNHEY, CDR2 SVGEGT. This CDR3 is 13 amino acids long. Written as DNA, the CDR3 is TGTGCCAGCAGTTACTTGCAGGTTGGGACCCAGTACTTC. Translating it yields CASSYLQVGTQYF.

The rearrangement joins TRBV28 to TRBJ2-7; 8 bases fit TRBD1. The trim removed 2 bases at V and 5 bases at J, leaving 5 bases unmatched. CDR1 and CDR2 from the germline V gene are MDHEN and SYDVKM. This CDR3 spans 14 amino acids. The CDR3 reads CASSLSGQGHEQYF. The CDR3 region has the DNA TGTGCCAGCAGTTTAAGCGGACAGGGCCACGAGCAGTACTTC.

The chain uses TRBV5-1 and TRBJ1-6; 7 bases agree with TRBD1. Germline V gene data show CDR1 as SGHRS and CDR2 as YFSETQ. This CDR3 is 15 amino acids long. Germline trimming cut 0 bases from V and 7 bases from J; bases unmatched to any gene: 4. The CDR3 sequence: CASSLADRDNSPLHF. CDR3 DNA: TGCGCCAGCAGCTTGGCCGACAGGGACAATTCACCCCTCCACTTT. Full variable domain (remainder filled in from reference TRBV5-1 and TRBJ1-6): KAGVTQTPRYLIKTRGQQVTLSCSPISGHRSVSWYQQTPGQGLQFLFEYFSETQRNKGNFPGRFSGRQFSNSRSEMNVSTLELGDSALYLCASSLADRDNSPLHFGNGTRLTVT.

This clone was recorded only once. The chain has TRBV5-1 and TRBJ1-2; 9 bases match TRBD1. This CDR3 is 15 amino acids long. V shed 0 bases and J 4 bases; nucleotides not matched to a gene: 4. CDR1 and CDR2 from the germline V gene are SGHRS and YFSETQ. Written as DNA, the CDR3 is TGCGCCAGCAGCTTGGGGGGACAGGGCGGCTATGGCTACACCTTC. Its translation is CASSLGGQGGYGYTF.

The rearrangement joins TRBV27 to TRBJ2-1, with D possibly matching TRBD2 (5 bases). The V and J ends lost 0 bases and 7 bases respectively, with 13 bases between them. CDR1 and CDR2 (germline): MNHEY, SMNVEV (reference sequence). The CDR3 sequence is 15 residues long. The CDR3 sequence: CASSLSPGSGNEQFF. In DNA form, the CDR3 reads TGTGCCAGCAGTTTATCCCCGGGATCTGGTAATGAGCAGTTCTTC.